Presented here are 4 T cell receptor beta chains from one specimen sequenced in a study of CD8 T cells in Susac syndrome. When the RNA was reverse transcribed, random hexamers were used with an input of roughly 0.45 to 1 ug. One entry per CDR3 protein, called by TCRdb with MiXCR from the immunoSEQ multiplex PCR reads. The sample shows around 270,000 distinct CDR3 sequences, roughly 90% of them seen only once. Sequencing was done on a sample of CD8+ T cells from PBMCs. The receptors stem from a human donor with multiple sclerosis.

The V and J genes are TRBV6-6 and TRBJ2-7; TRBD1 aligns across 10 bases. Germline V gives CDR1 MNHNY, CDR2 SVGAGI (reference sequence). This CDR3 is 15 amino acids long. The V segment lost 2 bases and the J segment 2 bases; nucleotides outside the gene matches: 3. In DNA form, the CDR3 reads TGTGCCAGCAGTTACCCTGGGACAGGGGCCTACGAGCAGTACTTC. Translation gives CASSYPGTGAYEQYF.

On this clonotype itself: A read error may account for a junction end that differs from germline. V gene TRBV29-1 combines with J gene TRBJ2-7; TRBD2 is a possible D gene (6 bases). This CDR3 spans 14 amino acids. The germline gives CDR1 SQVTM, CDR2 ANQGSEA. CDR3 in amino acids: CSVVPSAISSEQYF. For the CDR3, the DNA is TGCAGCGTTGTTCCTAGCGCCATCTCCTCCGAGCAGTACTTC.

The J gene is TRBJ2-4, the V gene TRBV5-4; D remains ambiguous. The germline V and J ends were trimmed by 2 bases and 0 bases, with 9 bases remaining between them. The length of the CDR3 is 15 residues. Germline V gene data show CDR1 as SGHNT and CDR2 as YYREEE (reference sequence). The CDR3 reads CASSFGFEAKNIQYF. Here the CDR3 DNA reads TGTGCCAGCAGCTTCGGGTTTGAAGCCAAAAACATTCAGTACTTC. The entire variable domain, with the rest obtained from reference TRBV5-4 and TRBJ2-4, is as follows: ETGVTQSPTHLIKTRGQQVTLRCSSQSGHNTVSWYQQALGQGPQFIFQYYREEENGRGNFPPRFSGLQFPNYSSELNVNALELDDSALYLCASSFGFEAKNIQYFGAGTRLSVL.

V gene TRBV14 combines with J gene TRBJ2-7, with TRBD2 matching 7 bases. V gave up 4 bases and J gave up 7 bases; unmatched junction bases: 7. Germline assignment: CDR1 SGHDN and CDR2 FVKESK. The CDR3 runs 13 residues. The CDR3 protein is CASSPRLAEEQYF. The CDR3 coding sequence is TGTGCCAGCAGCCCTAGACTAGCCGAAGAGCAGTACTTC.